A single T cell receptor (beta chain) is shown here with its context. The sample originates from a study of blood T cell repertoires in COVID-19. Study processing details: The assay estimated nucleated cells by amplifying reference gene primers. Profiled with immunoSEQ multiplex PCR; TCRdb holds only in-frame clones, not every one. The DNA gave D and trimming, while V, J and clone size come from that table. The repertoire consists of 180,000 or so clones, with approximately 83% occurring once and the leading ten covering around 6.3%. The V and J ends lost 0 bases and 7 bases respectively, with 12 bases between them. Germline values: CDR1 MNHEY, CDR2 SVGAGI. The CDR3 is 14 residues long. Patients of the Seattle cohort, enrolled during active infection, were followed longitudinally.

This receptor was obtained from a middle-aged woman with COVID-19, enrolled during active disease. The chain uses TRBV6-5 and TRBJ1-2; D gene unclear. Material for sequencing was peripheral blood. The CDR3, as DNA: TGTGCCAGCAGTTACTCACGAGGCAGTCCTGGCTACACCTTC. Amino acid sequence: CASSYSRGSPGYTF.